A single sample is the source of the 2 T cell receptor beta chains below, sequenced in a study of T cells in Graves' hyperthyroidism and ophthalmopathy. Amplification yielded TCR beta CDR3 regions, with RNA transcripts as the source. The HTBI primer set served for first-round RT-PCR of the TCR CDR3. TCRdb used MiXCR to reprocess the multiplex PCR reads, holding one entry per CDR3 protein. The sample carries fewer than 750,000 distinct CDR3 sequences, more than 12% recorded once. The sample consisted of blood. These receptors originate from a woman aged 50 to 60 with Graves' ophthalmopathy.

This clonotype was recorded many times. The chain links TRBV3-1 to TRBJ1-2, with D unresolved. Germline V CDR1 and CDR2: LGHDT, YNNKEL (reference sequence). The CDR3 totals 12 residues. The ends were cut back, 1 base at V and 4 bases at J, with 4 bases in the middle. The CDR3 sequence: CASSQGVYGYTF. In DNA, the CDR3 is TGTGCCAGCAGCCAAGGGGTCTATGGCTACACCTTC. Full variable domain (missing parts from reference TRBV3-1 and TRBJ1-2): DTAVSQTPKYLVTQMGNDKSIKCEQNLGHDTMYWYKQDSKKFLKIMFSYNNKELIINETVPNRFSPKSPDKAHLNLHINSLELGDSAVYFCASSQGVYGYTFGSGTRLTVV.

In its sample, this clonotype was seen many times. The chain uses TRBV20-1 and TRBJ2-7; D unresolved. This CDR3 region has 13 residues. Trimming left V 6 bases short and J 3 bases short, with 15 bases between. Germline-derived CDR1 and CDR2 are DFQATT and SNEGSKA (reference sequence). CDR3 nucleotides: TGCAGTGCGATGGCAGGAGATAACTACGAGCAGTACTTC. This codes for CSAMAGDNYEQYF.